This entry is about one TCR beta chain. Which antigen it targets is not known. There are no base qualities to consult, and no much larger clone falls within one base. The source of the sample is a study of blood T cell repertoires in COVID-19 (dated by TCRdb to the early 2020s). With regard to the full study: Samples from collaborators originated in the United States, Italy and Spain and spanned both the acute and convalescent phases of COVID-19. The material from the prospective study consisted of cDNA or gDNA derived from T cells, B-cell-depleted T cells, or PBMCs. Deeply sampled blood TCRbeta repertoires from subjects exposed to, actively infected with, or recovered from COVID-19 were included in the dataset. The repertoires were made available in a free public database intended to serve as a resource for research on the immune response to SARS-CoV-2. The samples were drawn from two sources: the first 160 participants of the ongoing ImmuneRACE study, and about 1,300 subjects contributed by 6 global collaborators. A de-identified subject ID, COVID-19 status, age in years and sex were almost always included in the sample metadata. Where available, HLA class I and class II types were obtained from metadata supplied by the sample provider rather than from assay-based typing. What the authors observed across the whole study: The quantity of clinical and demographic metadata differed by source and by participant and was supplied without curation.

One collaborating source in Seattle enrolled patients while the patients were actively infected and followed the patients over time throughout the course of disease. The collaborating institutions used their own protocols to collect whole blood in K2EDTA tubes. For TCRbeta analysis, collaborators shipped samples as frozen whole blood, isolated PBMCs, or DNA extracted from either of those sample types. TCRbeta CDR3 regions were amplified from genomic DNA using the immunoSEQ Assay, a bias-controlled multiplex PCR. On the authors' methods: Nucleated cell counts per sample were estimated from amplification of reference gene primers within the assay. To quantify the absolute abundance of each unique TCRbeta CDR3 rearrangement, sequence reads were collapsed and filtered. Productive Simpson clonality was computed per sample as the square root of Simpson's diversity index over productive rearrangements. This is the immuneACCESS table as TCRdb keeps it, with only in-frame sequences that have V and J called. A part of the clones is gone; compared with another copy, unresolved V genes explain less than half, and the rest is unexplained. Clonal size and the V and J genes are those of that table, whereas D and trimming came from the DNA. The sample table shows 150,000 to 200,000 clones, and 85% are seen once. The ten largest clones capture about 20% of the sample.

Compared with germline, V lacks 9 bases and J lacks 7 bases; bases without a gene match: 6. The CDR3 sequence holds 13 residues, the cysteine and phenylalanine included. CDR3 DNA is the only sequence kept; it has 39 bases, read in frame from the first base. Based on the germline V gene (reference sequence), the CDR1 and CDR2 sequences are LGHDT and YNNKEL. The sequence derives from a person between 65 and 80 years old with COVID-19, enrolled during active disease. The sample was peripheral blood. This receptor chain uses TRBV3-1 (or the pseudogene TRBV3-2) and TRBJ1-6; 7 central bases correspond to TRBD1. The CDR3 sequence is CARVSGGNSPLHF. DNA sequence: TGTGCCAGAGTATCAGGGGGAAATTCACCCCTCCACTTT.